These T cell receptor beta chains were read from a single sample in a study of T cells in Graves' hyperthyroidism and ophthalmopathy. A single record per CDR3 protein comes from TCRdb applying MiXCR to the multiplex PCR reads. The sample lists about 600,000 distinct CDR3 sequences, roughly 16% seen once, with roughly 3.5% in the top ten. Sequenced material: blood. These receptors were collected from a woman between 40 and 55 years old with Graves' ophthalmopathy. The CDR3 runs from the conserved cysteine through the conserved F or W.

J gene | V gene | CDR3 protein
TRBJ2-1 | TRBV12-3/TRBV12-4 | CASSSTGQSYNEQFF
TRBJ1-6 | TRBV20-1 | CSAEARVYNSPLHF
TRBJ1-3 | TRBV6-1 | CASTYRRSSGNTIYF
TRBJ2-2 | TRBV10-3 | CAISPGLQTGELFF
TRBJ1-1 | TRBV7-2 | CASSLRTGYISTEAFF
TRBJ2-7 | TRBV5-1 | CASNQQGDFEQYF
TRBJ2-1 | TRBV29-1 | CSVEQSSYNEQFF
TRBJ2-5 | TRBV11-2 | CASSLSDHQETQYF
TRBJ1-5 | TRBV12-3/TRBV12-4 | CASSLISDSAQHF
TRBJ2-5 | TRBV12-5 | CASRRQGVETQYF
TRBJ2-5 | TRBV5-5 | CASSLRSSGSNRETQYF
TRBJ2-1 | TRBV29-1 | CSVDKPYYNEQFF
TRBJ1-5 | TRBV19 | CASSRQGWNQPQHF
TRBJ2-7 | TRBV6-1 | CASGVAGSYEQYF
TRBJ1-1 | TRBV20-1 | CSASRPFEAFF
TRBJ2-2 | TRBV5-1 | CAQRRGPDTGELFF
TRBJ2-4 | TRBV15 | CATSNRDRATLAKNIQYF
TRBJ1-1 | TRBV12-3/TRBV12-4 | CASSSVSNTEAFF
TRBJ2-7 | TRBV2 | CASRQSGRGYEQYF
TRBJ2-1 | TRBV10-3 | CAISEPGGTRNNEQFF
TRBJ1-2 | TRBV2 | CASSDYRGHGYTF
TRBJ2-2 | TRBV4-1 | CASNFPGQGAKRDTGELFF
TRBJ2-1 | TRBV7-8 | CASSLGLGDYNEQFF
TRBJ2-1 | TRBV7-2 | CASRGNHNEQFF
TRBJ2-1 | TRBV5-1 | CASSLEGVEQFF
TRBJ2-3 | TRBV5-8 | CASSLARTGMGQYF
TRBJ1-1 | TRBV12-3/TRBV12-4 | CASRQNMNTEAFF
TRBJ1-2 | TRBV20-1 | CSVKDREEYGYTF
TRBJ1-2 | TRBV5-1 | CASSWDNPNYGYTF
TRBJ1-4 | TRBV29-1 | CSVEASEKLFF
TRBJ2-5 | TRBV5-8 | CASSFNRGRLGETQYF
TRBJ2-2 | TRBV29-1 | CSVMSTGSTGELFF
TRBJ2-7 | TRBV6-5 | CASSYSSPRESYEQYF
TRBJ2-7 | TRBV20-1 | CSVGGNSYYEQYF
TRBJ2-7 | TRBV29-1 | CSVEADSYEQYF
TRBJ1-1 | TRBV5-1 | CASSLAGTGATEAFF
TRBJ2-7 | TRBV20-1 | CSARGQREDNEQYF
TRBJ2-1 | TRBV27 | CASSVRDSRDEQFF
TRBJ2-7 | TRBV28 | CASSLPGVAGVYEQYF
TRBJ2-1 | TRBV7-9 | CASSPPRLAGVQSSYNEQFF
TRBJ2-2 | TRBV12-3/TRBV12-4 | CASKEGGELFF
TRBJ2-1 | TRBV10-1 | CASSEGPSGYNEQFF
TRBJ2-3 | TRBV12-3/TRBV12-4 | CASSLPELDSTVADTQYF
TRBJ2-1 | TRBV6-1 | CASRGWVGNEQFF
TRBJ2-1 | TRBV11-2 | CASSLTNVAGGPGNEQFF
TRBJ1-5 | TRBV11-2 | CASSPPPGQGHNQPQHF
TRBJ1-3 | TRBV9 | CASSVEGSSGNTIYF
TRBJ2-3 | TRBV20-1 | CSARGPPSTDTQYF
TRBJ2-3 | TRBV11-2 | CASSQEVADTQYF
TRBJ2-7 | TRBV29-1 | CSVVLGQGLREQYF
TRBJ2-2 | TRBV5-1 | CASSLDGYSGELFF
TRBJ1-2 | TRBV28 | CASNQGQGSTF
TRBJ1-6 | TRBV7-2 | CASSLHPTGNLLHF
TRBJ2-1 | TRBV7-2 | CASSPYSLNEQFF
TRBJ1-5 | TRBV20-1 | CSHTGTGDQPQHF